The 7 T cell receptor beta chains presented below share a single source sample, sequenced in a study of OX40 agonist ivuxolimab in advanced cancers. TCRdb's table, derived via immunoSEQ multiplex PCR, lists solely in-frame clones and lacks some. The sample has around 50,000 clones, 80% to 90% seen once. The material was CD4+ or CD8+ T cells sorted from blood, obtained in a trial of the OX40 agonist ivuxolimab. These TCRs come from an adult with an advanced solid tumor such as melanoma, head and neck, liver or kidney cancer.

The chain is built from TRBV15 and TRBJ2-5; a possible D gene is TRBD2 (5 bases). The germline V gene encodes CDR1 LNHNV and CDR2 YYDKDF (reference sequence). Trimming shortened V by 5 bases and J by 2 bases, and 9 bases separated the two germline ends. CDR3 length: 13 amino acids. The CDR3 region has the DNA TGTGCCACCAGCGGCCCGGGGCAAGAGACCCAGTACTTC. As protein: CATSGPGQETQYF.

This chain links TRBV6-5 with TRBJ2-7, with D tentatively TRBD2 (5 bases). Trimming shortened V by 6 bases and J by 2 bases, and 14 bases separated the two germline ends. The CDR3 contains 14 residues. Germline CDR1 MNHEY, CDR2 SVGAGI. CDR3 in DNA: TGTGCCAGCAGGTTAGCGACCGACACCTACGAGCAGTACTTC. It translates to CASRLATDTYEQYF.

The rearrangement uses TRBV4-2 and TRBJ1-1; D call uncertain. The CDR3 covers 15 residues. Trimming pared 5 bases from V and 0 bases from J, leaving 13 bases between. The germline gives CDR1 LGHNA, CDR2 YNFKEQ. The CDR3 here is CASSDAKLVNTEAFF. The DNA of the CDR3 is TGTGCCAGCAGCGACGCGAAGTTAGTGAACACTGAAGCTTTCTTT.

The chain links TRBV10-1 to TRBJ2-1; 11 nucleotides align to TRBD1. This CDR3 is built from 16 residues. The germline gives CDR1 WNHNN, CDR2 SYGVQD (reference sequence). V shed 0 bases and J 8 bases; nucleotides not matched to a gene: 6. The CDR3 spells CASSESTGTGGDEQFF. The CDR3 DNA sequence: TGCGCCAGCAGTGAGTCTACCGGGACAGGGGGGGATGAGCAGTTCTTC.

This rearrangement joins TRBV7-2 to TRBJ2-7, with 11 bases matching TRBD2. Germline-derived CDR1 and CDR2 are SGHTA and FQGNSA. J was trimmed by 2 bases and V by 6 bases; bases with no gene match: 6. The CDR3 runs 15 residues. In nucleotides, the CDR3 is TGTGCCAGCAGATTACTAGCGGGGGACGCCTACGAGCAGTACTTC. Translation: CASRLLAGDAYEQYF.

The rearrangement uses TRBV21-1 and TRBJ2-3; the table assigns TRBD2, which was not confirmed against the DNA. TRBV21-1 counts as a pseudogene. CDR3 length: 20 residues. The CDR3 is CASSRPGLVIFGRFEDTQYF. The CDR3 DNA reads as TGTGCCAGCAGCAGACCGGGACTAGTCATTTTTGGGCGATTTGAGGATACGCAGTATTTT.

The V and J genes are TRBV6-5 and TRBJ1-5; D may be TRBD1 (6 bases). V shed 5 bases and J shed 1 base, with 9 bases lying between them. Germline assignment: CDR1 MNHEY and CDR2 SVGAGI. The CDR3 has 14 amino acids. CDR3 bases: TGTGCCAGCAGTAATGACAGGAGCAATCAGCCCCAGCATTTT. Protein sequence: CASSNDRSNQPQHF.